Listed here are 13 T cell receptor beta chains from one sample, sequenced in a study of blood T cell repertoires in COVID-19. Measured with immunoSEQ multiplex PCR; TCRdb has only the in-frame clones, and not every one. The sample gives some 120,000 clones, just under 85% of which show up once; roughly 13% is in the top ten. The sample was peripheral blood. These receptor sequences come from a human donor in a cohort sampled during active COVID-19.

CDR3 region: CASSGTRGEQYF. CDR3 DNA sequence: TGTGCCAGCAGTGGGACCAGGGGGGAGCAGTACTTC. The V and J genes are TRBV25-1 and TRBJ2-7; 7 nucleotides match TRBD1. Germline V CDR1 and CDR2: MGHDK, SYGVNS. V lost 4 bases to trimming and J lost 7 bases; unmatched junction nucleotides: 4. This CDR3 region has 12 residues.

The chain links TRBV12-5 to TRBJ1-5; D remains ambiguous. Germline V gene data show CDR1 as LGHNT and CDR2 as FRNRAP. This CDR3 has 14 amino acids. V gave up 1 base and J gave up 4 bases, with 8 bases separating them. The CDR3 coding sequence is TGTGCTAGTGGTTTGGGCCGACTTAATCAGCCCCAGCATTTT. Protein product: CASGLGRLNQPQHF. The full variable domain, in which reference TRBV12-5 and TRBJ1-5 provide the parts outside the CDR3, is DARVTQTPRHKVTEMGQEVTMRCQPILGHNTVFWYRQTMMQGLELLAYFRNRAPLDDSGMPKDRFSAEMPDATLATLKIQPSEPRDSAVYFCASGLGRLNQPQHFGDGTRLSIL.

V and J are TRBV7-3 and TRBJ1-1; maybe TRBD1 (5 bases). V shed 5 bases and J shed 1 base, with 11 bases lying between them. Germline V gene data show CDR1 as SGHTA and CDR2 as FQGTGA. The CDR3 extends over 14 amino acids. In nucleotides, the CDR3 is TGTGCCAGCAGCCCTTATCAGGGGAACACTGAAGCTTTCTTT. Translation: CASSPYQGNTEAFF.

V usage is TRBV6-5 and J usage is TRBJ2-7; D remains unclear. The CDR3 contains 13 residues. V lost 3 bases and J lost 0, with 6 bases in between. CDR1 and CDR2 (germline): MNHEY, SVGAGI. As DNA, the CDR3 is TGTGCCAGCAGTTATCGTATCTCCTACGAGCAGTACTTC. The encoded protein is CASSYRISYEQYF.

Worth noting for this clone: One base away lies a much larger clone, so this may be a sequencing read error. The V gene is TRBV6-5, the J gene TRBJ1-2; 9 bases are shared with TRBD1. The CDR3 has 13 amino acids. CDR1 is MNHEY, CDR2 SVGAGI, per germline. V was clipped by 4 bases and J by 4 bases; unmatched bases: 1. CDR3 DNA sequence: TGTGCCAGCAGTTTGGACAGGGGCTATGGCTACACCTTC. Amino acid sequence: CASSLDRGYGYTF.

The V call is TRBV9, the J call TRBJ1-3; D is perhaps TRBD1 (5 bases). Germline values: CDR1 SGDLS, CDR2 YYNGEE. The V gene lost 0 bases and the J gene lost 2 bases, with 9 bases spanning the gap. CDR3 size: 15 residues. The CDR3 is CASSVGGITGNTIYF. The CDR3 DNA reads TGTGCCAGCAGCGTAGGGGGCATCACTGGAAACACCATATATTTT. Full variable domain (remainder filled in from reference TRBV9 and TRBJ1-3): DSGVTQTPKHLITATGQRVTLRCSPRSGDLSVYWYQQSLDQGLQFLIQYYNGEERAKGNILERFSAQQFPDLHSELNLSSLELGDSALYFCASSVGGITGNTIYFGEGSWLTVV.

The chain uses TRBV7-9 and TRBJ1-1; TRBD1 might be the D (5 bases). Germline values: CDR1 SEHNR, CDR2 FQNEAQ (reference sequence). Trimming took off 3 bases at V and 1 base at J, with 9 bases between the two ends. The CDR3 has 14 amino acids. CDR3 loop: CASSFFGGNTEAFF. The DNA for the CDR3 is TGTGCCAGCAGCTTTTTCGGGGGGAACACTGAAGCTTTCTTT.

The J gene is TRBJ1-5, the V gene TRBV2, with 8 bases matching TRBD1. CDR1 and CDR2 from the germline V gene are SNHLY and FYNNEI. With V trimmed by 4 bases and J by 5 bases, 4 bases remained unmatched. The CDR3 is 14 residues long. CDR3 loop: CASSAQGADQPQHF. The CDR3 nucleotides read TGTGCCAGCAGTGCCCAGGGGGCAGATCAGCCCCAGCATTTT.

The chain employs TRBV12-5 and TRBJ2-3; TRBD1 agrees at 8 bases. The ends lost 6 bases at V and 1 base at J; junction bases unmatched: 3. Germline CDR1 and CDR2: LGHNT and FRNRAP. The CDR3 is 14 residues long. In nucleotides, the CDR3 is TGTGCTAGTGGGTACAGGGGGGGCACAGATACGCAGTATTTT. Amino acid sequence: CASGYRGGTDTQYF.

V and J are TRBV11-2 and TRBJ2-7, with a weak D call TRBD1 (5 bases). V lost 5 bases and J 1 base, leaving 12 bases between the germline ends. CDR1 SGHAT and CDR2 FQNNGV come from the germline V gene. The CDR3 is made up of 14 amino acids. CDR3 sequence (DNA): TGTGCCAGCAGCCAACGGACACAATCCTACGAGCAGTACTTC. As protein: CASSQRTQSYEQYF.

The chain joins TRBV7-8 to TRBJ1-6; D might be TRBD1 (6 bases). Looked up from germline, CDR1 is SGHVS and CDR2 is FQNEAQ. The V end was cut by 1 base, the J end by 7 bases, with 8 bases between. The CDR3 has 14 amino acids. CDR3 residues: CASSLGDRNSPLHF. The CDR3 DNA reads TGTGCCAGCAGCTTAGGTGACAGGAATTCACCCCTCCACTTT.

The rearrangement links TRBV5-1 to TRBJ2-5; D is possibly TRBD1 (6 bases). Trimming left V 1 base short and J 2 bases short, with 9 bases between. Per the germline V gene, CDR1 is SGHRS and CDR2 is YFSETQ. The CDR3 is 14 amino acids. The chain's CDR3 is CASSLLGAQETQYF. CDR3 coding DNA: TGCGCCAGCAGCTTGTTGGGGGCTCAAGAGACCCAGTACTTC.

This chain links TRBV11-2 with TRBJ1-2, with D perhaps TRBD1 (6 bases). Trimming removed 5 bases at V and 7 bases at J, with 14 bases between. The CDR3 has 13 amino acids. The germline gives CDR1 SGHAT, CDR2 FQNNGV. The CDR3 reads CASSPLVGGGYTF. In DNA form, the CDR3 reads TGTGCCAGCAGCCCCCTAGTAGGGGGTGGCTACACCTTC.